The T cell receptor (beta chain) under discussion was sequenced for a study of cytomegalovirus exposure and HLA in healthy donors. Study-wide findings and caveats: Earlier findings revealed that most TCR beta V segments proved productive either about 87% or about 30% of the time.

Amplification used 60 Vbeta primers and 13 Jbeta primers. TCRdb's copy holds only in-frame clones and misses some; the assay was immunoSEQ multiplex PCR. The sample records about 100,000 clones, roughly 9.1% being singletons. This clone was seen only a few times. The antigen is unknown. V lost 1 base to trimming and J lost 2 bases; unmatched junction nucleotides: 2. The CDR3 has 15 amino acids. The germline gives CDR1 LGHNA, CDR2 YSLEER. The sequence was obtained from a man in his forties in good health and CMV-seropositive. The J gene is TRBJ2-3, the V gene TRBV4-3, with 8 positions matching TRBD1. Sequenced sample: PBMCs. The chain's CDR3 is CASSQGQGPTDTQYF. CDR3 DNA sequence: TGCGCCAGCAGCCAAGGACAGGGGCCCACAGATACGCAGTATTTT.